One sample yielded the 26 T cell receptor beta chains listed below, sequenced in a study of blood T cell repertoires in COVID-19. The table came from immunoSEQ multiplex PCR; TCRdb's copy has only in-frame clones and leaves some out. The table records about 280,000 clones, 70% to 90% of them present only once. Sequencing was carried out using peripheral blood. The receptor source for this set is a man younger than 30 with active or convalescent COVID-19.

This chain uses TRBV3-1 (or the pseudogene TRBV3-2) with TRBJ2-3, with 9 nucleotides matching TRBD2. The CDR3 consists of 18 residues. The ends lost 0 bases at V and 4 bases at J; junction bases unmatched: 11. Germline V gives CDR1 LGHDT, CDR2 YNNKEL (reference sequence). For the CDR3, the DNA is TGTGCCAGCAGCCAAGATATGGGCGGGGGGGCATCTTCAGATACGCAGTATTTT. This encodes CASSQDMGGGASSDTQYF.

The chain combines TRBV5-8 with TRBJ1-6, with a possible D match to TRBD1 (6 bases). CDR3 size: 15 residues. V shed 4 bases and J shed 5 bases, with 13 bases lying between them. Germline lookup yields CDR1 SGHTS and CDR2 YDEGEE. The CDR3 spells CASSGQGTNNSPLHF. As DNA, the CDR3 is TGTGCCAGCAGCGGCCAGGGGACTAATAATTCACCCCTCCACTTT. Full variable domain (missing parts from reference TRBV5-8 and TRBJ1-6): EAGVTQSPTHLIKTRGQQATLRCSPISGHTSVYWYQQALGLGLQFLLWYDEGEERNRGNFPPRFSGRQFPNYSSELNVNALELEDSALYLCASSGQGTNNSPLHFGNGTRLTVT.

This chain joins TRBV2 and TRBJ1-6; 10 bases align to TRBD1. Per germline, CDR1 SNHLY and CDR2 FYNNEI. The V gene end was trimmed by 5 bases and the J gene end by 10 bases; junction bases not matched to a gene: 8. This CDR3 spans 15 amino acids. CDR3 sequence (DNA): TGTGCCAGCAGTATGCGGGGACAGGGGATCTCACCCCTCCACTTT. Protein: CASSMRGQGISPLHF.

This rearrangement joins TRBV18 to TRBJ1-5; no clear D. The CDR3 contains 15 residues. Trimming stripped 2 bases from V and 2 bases from J, with 10 bases between. Germline values: CDR1 KGHSH, CDR2 LQKENI. In DNA, the CDR3 is TGTGCCAGCTCACCAAATAAAGGAGGCAATCAGCCCCAGCATTTT. Residues: CASSPNKGGNQPQHF.

The chain combines TRBV19 with TRBJ1-1; 7 positions match TRBD1. Trimming cost V 5 bases and J 0 bases; bases outside gene matches: 6. In germline, CDR1 is LNHDA, CDR2 SQIVND (reference sequence). The CDR3 has 15 residues. Here the CDR3 DNA reads TGTGCCAGTAGTGTCGGGACAGACATGAACACTGAAGCTTTCTTT. The encoded protein is CASSVGTDMNTEAFF.

V usage is TRBV2 and J usage is TRBJ1-5; perhaps TRBD1 as D (5 bases). The CDR3 runs to 16 residues. The germline V gene encodes CDR1 SNHLY and CDR2 FYNNEI. V lost 1 base, J lost 1 base, and 11 bases lay in between. CDR3 protein: CASSEDGAGSNQPQHF. In DNA, the CDR3 is TGTGCCAGCAGTGAAGATGGTGCAGGGAGCAATCAGCCCCAGCATTTT.

The J gene is TRBJ2-5, the V gene TRBV19, with a tentative D call TRBD2 (7 bases). This CDR3 has 12 residues. Germline assignment: CDR1 LNHDA and CDR2 SQIVND (reference sequence). The CDR3 protein is CATGGPHQTQYF. CDR3 coding DNA: TGTGCAACCGGGGGGCCCCATCAAACCCAGTACTTC.

The rearrangement links TRBV18 to TRBJ1-4, with TRBD1 identical over 9 bases. The CDR3 consists of 15 residues. Trimming cost V 6 bases and J 6 bases; bases outside gene matches: 8. Germline V gives CDR1 KGHSH, CDR2 LQKENI. CDR3 in amino acids: CASSPVQGAYEKLFF. The CDR3 nucleotides read TGTGCCAGCTCTCCCGTACAGGGGGCATATGAAAAACTGTTTTTT. The whole variable domain, filled in from reference TRBV18 and TRBJ1-4, reads NAGVMQNPRHLVRRRGQEARLRCSPMKGHSHVYWYRQLPEEGLKFMVYLQKENIIDESGMPKERFSAEFPKEGPSILRIQQVVRGDSAAYFCASSPVQGAYEKLFFGSGTQLSVL.

The chain recombines TRBV10-2 with TRBJ2-7; 7 bases agree with TRBD1. This CDR3 spans 13 amino acids. The germline V gene encodes CDR1 WSHSY and CDR2 SAAADI. The V gene end was trimmed by 8 bases and the J gene end by 3 bases; junction bases not matched to a gene: 7. The CDR3 DNA is TGCGCCAGCCGGGACAGCTCAAGCTACGAGCAGTACTTC. It specifies CASRDSSSYEQYF.

V gene TRBV2 combines with J gene TRBJ1-1, with TRBD1 matching over 9 bases. V trimming: 6 bases; J trimming: 4 bases; junction bases outside the gene matches: 9. CDR3 size: 15 residues. CDR1 and CDR2 from the germline V gene are SNHLY and FYNNEI. The CDR3, as DNA: TGTGCCAGCAGGTCCCGGGACAGGGCTGCCACTGAAGCTTTCTTT. This translates into CASRSRDRAATEAFF.

The chain recombines TRBV12-3 or TRBV12-4 with TRBJ1-2; D is perhaps TRBD1 (5 bases). V was shortened by 8 bases and J by 5 bases, with 9 bases between the two germline ends. This CDR3 contains 11 residues. CDR3 protein: CASGRGYGYTF. The CDR3 coding sequence is TGTGCCAGCGGGAGGGGTTATGGCTACACCTTC.

In this sample, this clone turned up once. The V gene is TRBV7-8, the J gene TRBJ1-5; TRBD1 might be the D (5 bases). CDR3 size: 17 residues. V lost 5 bases, J lost 0 bases, and 17 bases lay in between. The germline gives CDR1 SGHVS, CDR2 FQNEAQ. CDR3 sequence (DNA): TGTGCCAGCAGCCCGGACACCAGAAAGTATAGCAATCAGCCCCAGCATTTT. It translates to CASSPDTRKYSNQPQHF. The full variable domain, completed using reference TRBV7-8 and TRBJ1-5, is GAGVSQSPRYKVAKRGQDVALRCDPISGHVSLFWYQQALGQGPEFLTYFQNEAQLDKSGLPSDRFFAERPEGSVSTLKIQRTQQEDSAVYLCASSPDTRKYSNQPQHFGDGTRLSIL.

This sequence joins TRBV29-1 and TRBJ2-1, with TRBD2 matching over 9 bases. V shed 8 bases and J 5 bases; nucleotides not matched to a gene: 7. CDR1 SQVTM and CDR2 ANQGSEA come from the germline V gene. This CDR3 spans 13 amino acids. CDR3 nucleotides: TGCAGCCCCGCGGGGGGGCCCAACAATGAGCAGTTCTTC. Protein sequence: CSPAGGPNNEQFF.

The rearrangement links TRBV2 to TRBJ2-1, with 13 bases matching TRBD2. After removal of 8 bases from V and 9 bases from J, the junction contained 10 bases not matched to a gene. This CDR3 comprises 15 residues. CDR1 is SNHLY, CDR2 FYNNEI, per germline. The DNA for the CDR3 is TGTGCCAGCCGAAGACTAGCGGGGGGTGTGGTTGAGCAGTTCTTC. This codes for CASRRLAGGVVEQFF.

This clone was seen only once. V and J are TRBV7-6 and TRBJ2-1, with D possibly TRBD1 on 6 matching bases. Germline-derived CDR1 and CDR2 are SGHVS and FNYEAQ. The CDR3 length is 15 residues. Trimming stripped 2 bases from V and 7 bases from J, with 15 bases between. DNA for the CDR3: TGTGCCAGCAGCTTATTTACAGGGACACGGAATGAGCAGTTCTTC. Amino acid sequence: CASSLFTGTRNEQFF.

V and J are TRBV3-1 (or the pseudogene TRBV3-2) and TRBJ2-7, with a possible D match to TRBD1 (6 bases). Germline loops: CDR1 LGHDT, CDR2 YNNKEL (reference sequence). V shed 1 base and J shed 0 bases, with 10 bases lying between them. This CDR3 contains 15 residues. The CDR3 protein is CASSQGAGDSYEQYF. In DNA, the CDR3 is TGTGCCAGCAGCCAAGGGGCAGGGGACTCCTACGAGCAGTACTTC.

The rearrangement uses TRBV6-1 and TRBJ1-2; no reliable D call. The CDR3 has 15 amino acids. CDR1 is MNHNS and CDR2 is SASEGT in the germline V gene. Trimming cost V 1 base and J 4 bases, with 13 bases left between them. For the CDR3, the DNA is TGTGCCAGCAGTGAAGGGGCAGGCGCGATCTATGGCTACACCTTC. Its protein is CASSEGAGAIYGYTF.

The V call is TRBV7-6, the J call TRBJ2-5; 8 positions match TRBD1. Germline lookup yields CDR1 SGHVS and CDR2 FNYEAQ. The CDR3 spans 15 residues. V trimming: 5 bases; J trimming: 2 bases; junction bases outside the gene matches: 7. CDR3 loop: CASSVPGGGQETQYF. The DNA for the CDR3 is TGTGCCAGCAGCGTTCCAGGGGGCGGACAAGAGACCCAGTACTTC.

The chain employs TRBV2 and TRBJ2-6; possible D gene TRBD1, 6 bases. The CDR3 length is 16 residues. V was cut by 6 bases and J by 0 bases, with 12 bases left in between. Per the germline V gene, CDR1 is SNHLY and CDR2 is FYNNEI. DNA of the CDR3: TGTGCCAGCAGGCGGACAGAGTACTCTGGGGCCAACGTCCTGACTTTC. Amino acid sequence: CASRRTEYSGANVLTF. Filled out from reference TRBV2 and TRBJ2-6, the complete variable domain reads EPEVTQTPSHQVTQMGQEVILRCVPISNHLYFYWYRQILGQKVEFLVSFYNNEISEKSEIFDDQFSVERPDGSNFTLKIRSTKLEDSAMYFCASRRTEYSGANVLTFGAGSRLTVL.

In the case of this clone: The DNA is left out, because the CDR3 cannot be placed on it with certainty; the CDR3 is given as TCRdb lists it. The chain uses TRBV6-6 and TRBJ2-2; the table's D call, TRBD2, has no DNA check behind it. Termini included, the CDR3 measures 21 amino acids. Germline V gene data show CDR1 as MNHNY and CDR2 as SVGAGI (reference sequence). This CDR3 is CASSRIPSGGTMDRRAGELFF.

The chain employs TRBV10-3 and TRBJ1-1; D remains ambiguous. Germline V gene sequence: CDR1 ENHRY, CDR2 SYGVKD. V was trimmed by 3 bases and J by 1 base, leaving 18 bases between them. There are 17 residues in the CDR3. The CDR3 nucleotides read TGTGCCATCAGTGACCCGGCCCCCCGGGAACCGAACACTGAAGCTTTCTTT. Protein product: CAISDPAPREPNTEAFF.

The chain couples TRBV4-1 to TRBJ2-7; possibly TRBD1 for D (6 bases). This CDR3 comprises 14 residues. Trimming removed 2 bases from V and 2 bases from J, with 10 bases in between. CDR1 and CDR2 from the germline V gene are MGHRA and YSYEKL. CDR3 loop: CASSQKQGTYEQYF. The CDR3 nucleotides are TGCGCCAGCAGCCAAAAGCAGGGGACCTACGAGCAGTACTTC.

The J gene is TRBJ2-2, the V gene TRBV19; a possible D gene is TRBD1 (5 bases). The V gene lost 9 bases and the J gene lost 3 bases, with 23 bases spanning the gap. Germline V CDR1 and CDR2: LNHDA, SQIVND (reference sequence). This CDR3 has 17 amino acids. CDR3 sequence reads: CASYQGLQEAYTGELFF. The DNA for the CDR3 is TGTGCCAGCTATCAGGGTTTACAAGAGGCCTACACCGGGGAGCTGTTTTTT.

V usage is TRBV27 and J usage is TRBJ2-7, with 7 bases fitting TRBD2. Germline CDR1 reads MNHEY; CDR2 reads SMNVEV (reference sequence). This CDR3 spans 13 amino acids. V lost 5 bases, J lost 5 bases, and 6 bases stayed unmatched. The CDR3 DNA sequence: TGTGCCAGCAGTAGAATGAGCGGGAACGAGCAGTACTTC. As protein: CASSRMSGNEQYF.

The CDR3 reads CATSDPTGTGELFF. The CDR3 region has the DNA TGTGCCACCAGTGACCCCACAGGGACCGGGGAGCTGTTTTTT. V is TRBV24-1 and J is TRBJ2-2; perhaps TRBD1 as D (6 bases). The V and J ends lost 4 bases and 5 bases respectively, with 10 bases between them. Looked up from germline, CDR1 is KGHDR and CDR2 is SFDVKD. The CDR3 covers 14 residues.

V gene TRBV14 combines with J gene TRBJ2-7; TRBD1 aligns across 7 bases. The CDR3 sequence is 14 residues long. After removal of 2 bases from V and 2 bases from J, the junction contained 3 bases not matched to a gene. Germline lookup yields CDR1 SGHDN and CDR2 FVKESK. As DNA, the CDR3 is TGTGCCAGCAGCCAAACAGGGGATCCCTACGAGCAGTACTTC. Amino acid sequence: CASSQTGDPYEQYF.